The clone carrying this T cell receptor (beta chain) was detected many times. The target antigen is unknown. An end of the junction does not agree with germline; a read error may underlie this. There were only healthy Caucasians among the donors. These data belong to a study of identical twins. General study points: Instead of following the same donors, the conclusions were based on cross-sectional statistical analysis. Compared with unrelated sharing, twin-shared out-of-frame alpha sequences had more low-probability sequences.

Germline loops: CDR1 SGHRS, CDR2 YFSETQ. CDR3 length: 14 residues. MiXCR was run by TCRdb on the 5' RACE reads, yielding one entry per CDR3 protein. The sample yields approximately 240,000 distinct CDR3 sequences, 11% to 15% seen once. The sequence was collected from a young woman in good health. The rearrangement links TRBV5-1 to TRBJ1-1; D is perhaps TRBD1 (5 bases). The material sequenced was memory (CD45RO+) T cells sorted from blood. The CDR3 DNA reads TGTGCCAGCAGCTTAGCGGGGGAGAACACTGAAGCTTTCTTT. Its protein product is CASSLAGENTEAFF. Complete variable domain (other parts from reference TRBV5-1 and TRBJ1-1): KAGVTQTPRYLIKTRGQQVTLSCSPISGHRSVSWYQQTPGQGLQFLFEYFSETQRNKGNFPGRFSGRQFSNSRSEMNVSTLELGDSALYLCASSLAGENTEAFFGQGTRLTVV.